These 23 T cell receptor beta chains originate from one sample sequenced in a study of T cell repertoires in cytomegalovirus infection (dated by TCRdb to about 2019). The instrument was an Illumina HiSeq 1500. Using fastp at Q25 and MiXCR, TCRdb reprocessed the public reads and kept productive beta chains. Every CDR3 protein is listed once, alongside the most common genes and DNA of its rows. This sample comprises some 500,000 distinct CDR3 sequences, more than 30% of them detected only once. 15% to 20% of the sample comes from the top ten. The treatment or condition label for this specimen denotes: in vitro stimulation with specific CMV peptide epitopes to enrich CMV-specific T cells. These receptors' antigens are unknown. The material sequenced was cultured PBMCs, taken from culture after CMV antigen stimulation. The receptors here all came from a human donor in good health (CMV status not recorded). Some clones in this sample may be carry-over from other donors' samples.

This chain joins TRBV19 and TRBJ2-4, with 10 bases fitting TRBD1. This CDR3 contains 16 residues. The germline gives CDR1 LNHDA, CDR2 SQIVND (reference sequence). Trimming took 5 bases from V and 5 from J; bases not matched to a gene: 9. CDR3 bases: TGTGCCAGTAGTCCGAGGACAGGGGGGAGCCAAAACATTCAGTACTTC. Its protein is CASSPRTGGSQNIQYF.

The CDR3 region has the DNA TGTGCCAGCAGCCAAGGTATAGGGGGGCTGAACACTGAAGCTTTCTTT. This gives the protein CASSQGIGGLNTEAFF. The chain couples TRBV3-1 to TRBJ1-1; a weak D match, TRBD1 (6 bases). The germline gives CDR1 LGHDT, CDR2 YNNKEL (reference sequence). The CDR3 covers 16 residues. Trimming removed 1 base at V and 0 bases at J, with 12 bases between.

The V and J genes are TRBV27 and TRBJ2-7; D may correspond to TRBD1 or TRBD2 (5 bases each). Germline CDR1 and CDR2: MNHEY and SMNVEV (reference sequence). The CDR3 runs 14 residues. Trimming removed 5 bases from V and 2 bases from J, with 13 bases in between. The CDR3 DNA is TGTGCCAGCAGTCCCGGGACCCCCGCCTACGAGCAGTACGTC. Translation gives CASSPGTPAYEQYV.

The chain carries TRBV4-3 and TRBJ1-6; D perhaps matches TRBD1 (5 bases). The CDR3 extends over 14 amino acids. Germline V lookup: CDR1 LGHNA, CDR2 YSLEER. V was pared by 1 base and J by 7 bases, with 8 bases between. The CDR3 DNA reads TGCGCCAGCAGCCAAGGGACACCCAATTCACCCCTCCACTTT. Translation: CASSQGTPNSPLHF.

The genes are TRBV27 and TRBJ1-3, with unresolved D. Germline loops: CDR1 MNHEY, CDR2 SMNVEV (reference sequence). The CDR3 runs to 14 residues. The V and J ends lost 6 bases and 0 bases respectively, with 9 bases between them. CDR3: CASSKDFSGNTIYF. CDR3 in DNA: TGTGCCAGCAGCAAGGATTTCTCTGGAAACACCATATATTTT.

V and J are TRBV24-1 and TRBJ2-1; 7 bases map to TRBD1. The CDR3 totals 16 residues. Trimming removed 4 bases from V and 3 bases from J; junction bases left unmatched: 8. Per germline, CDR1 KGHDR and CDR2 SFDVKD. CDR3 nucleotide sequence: TGTGCCACCAGTGAGCCCCGACAGGGAAGCTACAATGAGCAGTTCTTC. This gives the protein CATSEPRQGSYNEQFF.

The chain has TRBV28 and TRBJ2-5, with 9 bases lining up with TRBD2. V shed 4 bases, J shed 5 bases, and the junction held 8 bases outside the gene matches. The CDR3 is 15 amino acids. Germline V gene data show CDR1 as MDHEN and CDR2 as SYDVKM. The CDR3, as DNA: TGTGCCAGCAGTTCCCCCGGGACTAGCCGGGAGACCCAGTACTTC. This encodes CASSSPGTSRETQYF.

The CDR3 loop is CASSLSGRLVEQFF. The CDR3 DNA reads TGTGCCAGCAGCCTTAGCGGGAGACTCGTTGAGCAGTTCTTC. The chain has TRBV28 and TRBJ2-1, with TRBD2 identical over 9 bases. V was pared by 6 bases and J by 9 bases, with 9 bases of the junction left unmatched. The CDR3 is made up of 14 amino acids. Germline CDR1 is MDHEN and CDR2 is SYDVKM.

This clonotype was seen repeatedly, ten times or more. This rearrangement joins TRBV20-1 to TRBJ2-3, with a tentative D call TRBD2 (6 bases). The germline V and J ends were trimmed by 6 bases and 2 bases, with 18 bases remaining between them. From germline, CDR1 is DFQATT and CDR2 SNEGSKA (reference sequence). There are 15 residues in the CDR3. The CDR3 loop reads CSAETGTGVTDTQYF. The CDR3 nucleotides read TGCAGTGCGGAGACCGGGACTGGGGTCACAGATACGCAGTATTTT.

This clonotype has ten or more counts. This CDR3 is CATSDPDEGVSNEQFF. For the CDR3, the DNA is TGTGCCACCAGTGACCCCGATGAGGGGGTCTCCAATGAGCAGTTCTTC. The chain couples TRBV24-1 to TRBJ2-1; possibly TRBD1 for D (6 bases). The V gene's germline CDR1 is KGHDR and CDR2 SFDVKD. Trimming took off 4 bases at V and 6 bases at J, with 18 bases between the two ends. CDR3 length: 16 residues.

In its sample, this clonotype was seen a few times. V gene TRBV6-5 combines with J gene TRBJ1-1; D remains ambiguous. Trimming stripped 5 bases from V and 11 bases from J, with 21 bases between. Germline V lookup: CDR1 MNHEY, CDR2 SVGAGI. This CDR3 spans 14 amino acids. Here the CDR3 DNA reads TGTGCCAGCAGTGTCTCCCAATCGCAGAGGAGGGCTTTCTTT. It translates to CASSVSQSQRRAFF.

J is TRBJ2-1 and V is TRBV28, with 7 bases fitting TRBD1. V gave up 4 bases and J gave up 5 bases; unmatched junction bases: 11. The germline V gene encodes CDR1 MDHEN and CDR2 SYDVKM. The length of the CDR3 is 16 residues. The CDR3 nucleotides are TGTGCCAGCAGTTCCTCTGGGACAGACAATAACAATGAGCAGTTCTTC. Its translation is CASSSSGTDNNNEQFF. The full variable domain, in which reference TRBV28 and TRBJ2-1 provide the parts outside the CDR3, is DVKVTQSSRYLVKRTGEKVFLECVQDMDHENMFWYRQDPGLGLRLIYFSYDVKMKEKGDIPEGYSVSREKKERFSLILESASTNQTSMYLCASSSSGTDNNNEQFFGPGTRLTVL.

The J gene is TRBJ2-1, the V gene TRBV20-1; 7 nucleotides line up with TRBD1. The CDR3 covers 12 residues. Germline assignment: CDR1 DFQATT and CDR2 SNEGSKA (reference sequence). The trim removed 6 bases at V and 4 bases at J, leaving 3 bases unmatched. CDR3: CSAEGQYNEQFF. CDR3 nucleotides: TGCAGTGCCGAGGGACAGTACAATGAGCAGTTCTTC.

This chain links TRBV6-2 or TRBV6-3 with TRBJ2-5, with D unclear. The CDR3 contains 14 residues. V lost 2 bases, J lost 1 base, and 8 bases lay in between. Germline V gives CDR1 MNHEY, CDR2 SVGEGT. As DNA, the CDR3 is TGTGCCAGCAGTTACGGGCGGAGCCAAGAGACCCAGTACTTC. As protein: CASSYGRSQETQYF.

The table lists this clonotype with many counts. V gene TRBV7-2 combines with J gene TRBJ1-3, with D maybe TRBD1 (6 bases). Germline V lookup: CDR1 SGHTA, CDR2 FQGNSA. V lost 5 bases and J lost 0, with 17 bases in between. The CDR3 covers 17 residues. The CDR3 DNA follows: TGTGCCAGCAGCACGCCCCGCGGACAGCCCTCTGGAAACACCATATATTTT. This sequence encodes CASSTPRGQPSGNTIYF.

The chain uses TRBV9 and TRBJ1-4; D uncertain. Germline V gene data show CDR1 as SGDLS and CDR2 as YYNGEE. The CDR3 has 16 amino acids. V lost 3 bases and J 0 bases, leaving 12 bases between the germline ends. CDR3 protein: CASSAAGPSTNEKLFF. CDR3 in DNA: TGTGCCAGCAGCGCAGCCGGTCCTTCAACTAATGAAAAACTGTTTTTT. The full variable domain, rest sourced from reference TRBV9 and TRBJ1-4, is DSGVTQTPKHLITATGQRVTLRCSPRSGDLSVYWYQQSLDQGLQFLIQYYNGEERAKGNILERFSAQQFPDLHSELNLSSLELGDSALYFCASSAAGPSTNEKLFFGSGTQLSVL.

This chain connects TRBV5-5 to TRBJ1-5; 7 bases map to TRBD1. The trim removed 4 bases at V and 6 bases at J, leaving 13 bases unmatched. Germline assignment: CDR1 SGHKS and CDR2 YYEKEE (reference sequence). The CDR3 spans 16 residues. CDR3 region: CASSPEGATVSQPQHF. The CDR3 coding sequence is TGTGCCAGCAGCCCGGAGGGGGCCACAGTAAGTCAGCCCCAGCATTTT.

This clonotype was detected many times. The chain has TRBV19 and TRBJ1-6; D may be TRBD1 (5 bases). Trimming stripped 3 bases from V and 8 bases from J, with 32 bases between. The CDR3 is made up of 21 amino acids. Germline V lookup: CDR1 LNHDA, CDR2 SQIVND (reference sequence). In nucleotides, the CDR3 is TGTGCCAGTAGTATTGGAATCAGGACTCAAGGGTCGAGGGGTACTCATTCACCCCTCCACTTT. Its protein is CASSIGIRTQGSRGTHSPLHF.

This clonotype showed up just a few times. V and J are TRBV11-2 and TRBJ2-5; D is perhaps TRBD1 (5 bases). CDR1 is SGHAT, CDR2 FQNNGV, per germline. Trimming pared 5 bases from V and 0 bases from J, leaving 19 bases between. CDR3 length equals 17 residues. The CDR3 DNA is TGTGCCAGCAGCCAAGACAGCTGGAGAATGTACCAAGAGACCCAGTACTTC. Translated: CASSQDSWRMYQETQYF.

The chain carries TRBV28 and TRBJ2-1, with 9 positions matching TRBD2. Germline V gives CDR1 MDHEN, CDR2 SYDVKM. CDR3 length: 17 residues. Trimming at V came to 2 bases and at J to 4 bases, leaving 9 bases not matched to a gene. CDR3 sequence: CASSLGRGTSRYNEQFF. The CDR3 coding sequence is TGTGCCAGCAGTTTAGGCCGAGGGACTAGCAGGTACAATGAGCAGTTCTTC.

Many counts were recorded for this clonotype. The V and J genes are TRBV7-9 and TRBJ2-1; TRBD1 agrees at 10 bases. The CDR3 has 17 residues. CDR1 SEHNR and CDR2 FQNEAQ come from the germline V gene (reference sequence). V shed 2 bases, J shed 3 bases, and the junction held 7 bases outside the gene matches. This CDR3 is CASSLPRRTGGYNEQFF. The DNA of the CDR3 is TGTGCCAGCAGCTTACCCCGTCGGACAGGGGGCTACAATGAGCAGTTCTTC.

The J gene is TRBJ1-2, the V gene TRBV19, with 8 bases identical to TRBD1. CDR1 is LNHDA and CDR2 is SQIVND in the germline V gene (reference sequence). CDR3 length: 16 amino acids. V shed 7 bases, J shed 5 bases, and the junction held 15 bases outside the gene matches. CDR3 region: CASIPTRLRTGYGYTF. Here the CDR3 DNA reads TGTGCCAGTATTCCCACACGACTTCGGACAGGGTATGGCTACACCTTC. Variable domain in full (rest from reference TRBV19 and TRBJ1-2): DGGITQSPKYLFRKEGQNVTLSCEQNLNHDAMYWYRQDPGQGLRLIYYSQIVNDFQKGDIAEGYSVSREKKESFPLTVTSAQKNPTAFYLCASIPTRLRTGYGYTFGSGTRLTVV.

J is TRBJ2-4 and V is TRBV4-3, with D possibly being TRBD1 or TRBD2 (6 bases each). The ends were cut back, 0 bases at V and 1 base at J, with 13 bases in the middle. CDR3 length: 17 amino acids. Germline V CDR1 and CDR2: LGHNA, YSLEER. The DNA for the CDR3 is TGCGCCAGCAGCCAAGATTGGACGGGGGCGGCCAAAAACATTCAGTACTTC. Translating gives CASSQDWTGAAKNIQYF.